These T cell receptor beta chains were read from a single sample in a study of blood T cell repertoires in COVID-19. Produced via immunoSEQ multiplex PCR; TCRdb's table is partial and in-frame only. This table has tens of thousands of clones, around nine tenths appearing once. Sequenced material: peripheral blood. These receptors were taken from a man aged 55-75 years with acute or convalescent COVID-19. Each CDR3 is given with its conserved first and last residue. The order of the fields is clone size, D gene, V gene, J gene, CDR3 DNA, CDR3 protein. The D gene is left open where the match is weak. Rows give clone size only sometimes, using once, few, many, or a class for an expanded clone.

-	-	TRBV5-1	TRBJ2-1	TGCGCCAGCAGCACCGGCGGGTTGAGCAATGAGCAGTTCTTC	CASSTGGLSNEQFF
-	-	TRBV3-1/TRBV3-2	TRBJ1-3	TGTGCCAGCAGCCCCTCTACAGTCGCTGGAAACACCATATATTTT	CASSPSTVAGNTIYF
once	-	TRBV18	TRBJ2-1	TGTGCCAGCTCACCAGCGGTATCTAATGAGCAGTTCTTC	CASSPAVSNEQFF
-	TRBD2	TRBV7-3	TRBJ2-7	TGTGCCAGCAGCTTAAAGGGGAGGGGCTACGAGCAGTACTTC	CASSLKGRGYEQYF
-	TRBD1	TRBV5-6	TRBJ1-6	TGTGCCAGCAGCTTGGGGACAGGTGATAATTCACCCCTCCACTTT	CASSLGTGDNSPLHF
-	TRBD2	TRBV3-1/TRBV3-2	TRBJ2-1	TGTGCCAGCAGCCCGAATATGGGACTAGCGGTAGGCTCCTACAATGAGCAGTTCTTC	CASSPNMGLAVGSYNEQFF
-	-	TRBV14	TRBJ2-7	TGTGCCAGCAGCTTAAACTACGAGCAGTACTTC	CASSLNYEQYF
-	-	TRBV2	TRBJ1-2	TGTGCCAGCAGTGTGGGTACGATAGCTGGCTACACCTTC	CASSVGTIAGYTF
-	-	TRBV28	TRBJ2-3	TGTGCCAGCAGTTTGACTAGTGGGGATACGCAGTATTTT	CASSLTSGDTQYF
-	-	TRBV19	TRBJ1-1	TGTGCCAGTACCTCCCTTTGGGGCCAGAACACTGAAGCTTTCTTT	CASTSLWGQNTEAFF
-	TRBD2	TRBV7-9	TRBJ2-7	TGTGCCAGCAGCCCAGGACTAGCGGGTCCCTACGAGCAGTACTTC	CASSPGLAGPYEQYF